This T cell receptor beta chain derives from a study of shared clonotypes between healthy human individuals. Broader study findings: Larger richness was generally estimated for naive than memory subsets. Since donors were few, the genetic and exposure-history diversity represented was limited.

As concerns this clone: Its antigen is as yet unknown.

Trimming cost V 6 bases and J 0 bases, with 11 bases left between them. CDR3 size: 15 residues. CDR1 MNHEY and CDR2 SVGAGI come from the germline V gene. Terminally differentiated effector memory CD45RA+ cells were left out of the naive CD8 fraction, which was CD45RO-negative and positively selected for CCR7. Sequencing used immunoSEQ multiplex PCR; TCRdb keeps in-frame clones, though not all of them. The sample includes 2 million to 2.5 million clones, about 93% of them seen just once. The sample taken for sequencing was naive CD8+ T cells from PBMCs. The chain recombines TRBV6-5 with TRBJ1-4; D is undetermined. The sequence derives from a man aged 18 to 30 in good health. Some clones in this sample may be carry-over from other donors' samples. CDR3 in amino acids: CASRTDEATNEKLFF. The CDR3, as DNA: TGTGCCAGCAGAACGGACGAGGCAACTAATGAAAAACTGTTTTTT.